This T cell receptor (beta chain) is drawn from a study of T cell responses to AZD1222 COVID-19 vaccine. Measured with immunoSEQ multiplex PCR; TCRdb has only the in-frame clones, and not every one. The data hold roughly 100,000 clones, with 80% to 95% observed a single time. Study results and limitations: Two AZD1222 doses significantly raised spike-specific TCR breadth and depth over controls. Unmutated variant regions reportedly attract nearly half of all spike-specific TCRs.

Germline V gene sequence: CDR1 LGHNA, CDR2 YNFKEQ. V lost 3 bases, J lost 0 bases, and 11 bases lay in between. The length of the CDR3 is 15 residues. As for this clone: The antigen remains undetermined.

This sequence joins TRBV4-2 and TRBJ1-2; D call uncertain. This receptor was taken from an adult who received the AZD1222 COVID-19 vaccine. The sample in question was peripheral blood, obtained 28 days after the second AZD1222 dose. This CDR3 reads CASSHISATNYGYTF. The CDR3 DNA follows: TGTGCCAGCAGCCATATTTCCGCGACTAACTATGGCTACACCTTC.